The 10 T cell receptor beta chains presented below share a single source sample, sequenced in a study of a mutant IDH1 vaccine in newly diagnosed glioma. As to time point: week 47, end of study. A single vaccine dose contained 300 ug of mutant IDH1 20-mer peptide, and topical imiquimod was used with it. Clones were read by immunoSEQ multiplex PCR, and TCRdb kept only the in-frame ones, dropping some. The sample carries around 84,000 clones, approximately 75% recorded once. Their antigen targets remain unknown. Specimen: PBMCs, collected from a glioma patient whose treatment included an IDH1 peptide vaccine. Receptors originate from a man aged 40-49 years with glioma.

The CDR3 bases are TGTGCCAGTGAAGGGGGGCCCTATGAGCAGTTCTTC. Protein product: CASEGGPYEQFF. This rearrangement joins TRBV19 to TRBJ2-1, with D possibly being TRBD1 or TRBD2 (6 bases each). Trimming cost V 8 bases and J 8 bases, with 13 bases left between them. The length of the CDR3 is 12 residues. Looked up from germline, CDR1 is LNHDA and CDR2 is SQIVND (reference sequence).

The rearrangement joins TRBV5-1 to TRBJ2-5, with 11 bases identical to TRBD1. Germline V gives CDR1 SGHRS, CDR2 YFSETQ. This CDR3 has 17 residues. The V segment lost 5 bases and the J segment 5 bases; nucleotides outside the gene matches: 14. The CDR3 sequence is CASSLFAARDRGETQYF. The CDR3 DNA follows: TGCGCCAGCAGTTTGTTTGCGGCCCGGGACAGGGGGGAGACCCAGTACTTC.

The gene calls are TRBV4-2 and TRBJ2-5; the match to TRBD2 covers 7 bases. The J call may be incorrect, as the DNA end agrees better with TRBJ2-7. Looked up from germline, CDR1 is LGHNA and CDR2 is YNFKEQ. The CDR3 is 16 residues long. CDR3 residues: CASSQAPLAGAYEQYF. CDR3 nucleotide sequence: TGTGCCAGCAGCCAAGCCCCTTTGGCGGGAGCCTACGAGCAGTACTTC.

This clone came up once. The chain recombines TRBV7-2 with TRBJ2-7; 7 bases map to TRBD2. Germline assignment: CDR1 SGHTA and CDR2 FQGNSA. The CDR3 covers 14 residues. V gave up 5 bases and J gave up 2 bases; unmatched junction bases: 6. CDR3 DNA sequence: TGTGCCAGCAGCCCAGGGAGGGGAGCCTACGAGCAGTACTTC. It translates to CASSPGRGAYEQYF.

This chain links TRBV6-1 with TRBJ2-7; D is undetermined. The germline V and J ends were trimmed by 6 bases and 2 bases, with 8 bases remaining between them. Germline CDR1 reads MNHNS; CDR2 reads SASEGT. The CDR3 is made up of 12 amino acids. The CDR3 loop is CASRSGTYEQYF. CDR3 in DNA: TGTGCCAGCAGATCAGGAACCTACGAGCAGTACTTC.

This clone was detected once. This chain links TRBV9 with TRBJ2-1; 7 nucleotides match TRBD2. The CDR3 extends over 16 amino acids. After removal of 5 bases from V and 9 bases from J, the junction contained 17 bases not matched to a gene. CDR1 and CDR2 (germline): SGDLS, YYNGEE. Written as DNA, the CDR3 is TGTGCCAGCAGTCTCACCCAGGGCGGGAGATGGGGTGAGCAGTTCTTC. Protein: CASSLTQGGRWGEQFF.

V usage is TRBV7-9 and J usage is TRBJ2-1, with D unclear. The CDR3 is made up of 16 amino acids. V was trimmed by 4 bases and J by 0 bases, leaving 13 bases between them. Germline loops: CDR1 SEHNR, CDR2 FQNEAQ (reference sequence). For the CDR3, the DNA is TGTGCCAGCAGCTGGGTGCGGTCGAGCTCCTACAATGAGCAGTTCTTC. Protein sequence: CASSWVRSSSYNEQFF. Full variable domain (rest looked up from reference TRBV7-9 and TRBJ2-1): DTGVSQNPRHKITKRGQNVTFRCDPISEHNRLYWYRQTLGQGPEFLTYFQNEAQLEKSRLLSDRFSAERPKGSFSTLEIQRTEQGDSAMYLCASSWVRSSSYNEQFFGPGTRLTVL.

The V and J genes are TRBV5-5 and TRBJ2-1, with 10 bases fitting TRBD1. CDR3 length: 15 amino acids. Germline assignment: CDR1 SGHKS and CDR2 YYEKEE (reference sequence). J was trimmed by 5 bases and V by 4 bases; bases with no gene match: 6. The CDR3 reads CASSLGQGVHNEQFF. The CDR3 bases are TGTGCCAGCAGCCTCGGACAGGGGGTCCACAATGAGCAGTTCTTC.

This rearrangement joins TRBV11-1 to TRBJ1-1; perhaps TRBD1 as D (6 bases). Per the germline V gene, CDR1 is SGHAT and CDR2 is FQDESV (reference sequence). The CDR3 has 15 amino acids. Trimming stripped 6 bases from V and 4 bases from J, with 18 bases between. CDR3 coding DNA: TGTGCCAGCAGAGAGGGACCCACAGGGATCACTGAAGCTTTCTTT. It specifies CASREGPTGITEAFF.

The V gene is TRBV19, the J gene TRBJ1-6; weak D call: TRBD1 (5 bases). The germline V gene has CDR1 LNHDA and CDR2 SQIVND (reference sequence). Trimming removed 1 base from V and 9 bases from J, with 22 bases in between. The CDR3 totals 18 residues. The CDR3 coding sequence is TGTGCCAGTAGTATAGGGCCCGGGGGTGGCCGAGGAAGTTCACCCCTCCACTTT. This encodes CASSIGPGGGRGSSPLHF.